This is a list of T cell receptor beta chains from one sample in a study of shared clonotypes between healthy human individuals. The method was immunoSEQ multiplex PCR; TCRdb's version includes in-frame clones alone and lacks a portion of them. In the table there are around 2.3 million clones, more than 90% of which are singletons. Material for sequencing was naive CD4+ T cells sorted from blood. These receptors were collected from a man aged 18-30 years in good health. Each CDR3 is given with its conserved first and last residue. The D gene is left open where the match is weak. The listing skips clone size in some rows; elsewhere it reads once, few, many or a size class.

.	TRBV9	TRBJ1-3	.	CASSLSGGGSGNTIYF	TGTGCCAGCAGCCTCAGTGGGGGGGGCTCTGGAAACACCATATATTTT
.	TRBV25-1	TRBJ2-3	.	CASSESAGTTRADTQYF	TGTGCCAGCAGTGAATCTGCCGGGACAACGAGGGCAGATACGCAGTATTTT
.	TRBV15	TRBJ2-5	.	CATSRVGFWETQYF	TGTGCCACCAGCAGAGTTGGGTTTTGGGAGACCCAGTACTTC
once	TRBV29-1	TRBJ2-3	.	CSVNGMTDTDTQYF	TGCAGCGTTAACGGGATGACAGACACAGATACGCAGTATTTT
.	TRBV5-4	TRBJ2-7	.	CASSFVQFSYEQYF	TGTGCCAGCAGCTTCGTGCAGTTTTCCTACGAGCAGTACTTC
.	TRBV2	TRBJ2-5	TRBD1	CASIMTGTETQYF	TGTGCCAGCATTATGACAGGGACGGAGACCCAGTACTTC
.	TRBV10-3	TRBJ1-4	.	CAISEDSTNEKLFF	TGTGCCATCAGTGAGGACAGCACTAATGAAAAACTGTTTTTT
.	TRBV5-5	TRBJ1-2	.	CASSRETLNYGYTF	TGTGCCAGCAGCCGCGAGACTCTTAACTATGGCTACACCTTC
.	TRBV7-8	TRBJ1-5	TRBD1	CASSQPGQSNQPQHF	TGTGCCAGCAGCCAACCGGGACAGAGCAATCAGCCCCAGCATTTT
.	TRBV7-2	TRBJ2-1	TRBD1	CASSRDRGFYNEQFF	TGTGCCAGCAGCCGGGACAGGGGGTTTTACAATGAGCAGTTCTTC
.	TRBV30	TRBJ1-1	.	CAWREGLLNTEALF	TGTGCCTGGAGGGAGGGACTGCTGAACACTGAAGCTCTCTTT
once	TRBV5-1	TRBJ2-5	.	CASSLAQTPETQYF	TGCGCCAGCAGCTTGGCCCAAACCCCAGAGACCCAGTACTTC
once	TRBV28	TRBJ2-7	.	CASSLRGGALYEQYF	TGTGCCAGCAGTTTAAGGGGGGGCGCCTTGTACGAGCAGTACTTC
.	TRBV9	TRBJ2-1	.	CASSQIRVPFNEQFF	TGTGCCAGCAGCCAGATCAGGGTGCCCTTCAATGAGCAGTTCTTC
.	TRBV6-6	TRBJ1-6	TRBD1	CASSVDRPYNSPLHF	TGTGCCAGCAGTGTGGACAGGCCCTATAATTCACCCCTCCACTTT